Listed here are 21 T cell receptor beta chains from one sample, sequenced in a study of blood T cell repertoires in COVID-19. Sequenced by immunoSEQ multiplex PCR; TCRdb stores in-frame clones only, minus some. Of approximately 230,000 clones in the sample, roughly 84% were seen once. Source material: peripheral blood. These receptors came from a woman in her forties with active or convalescent COVID-19.

As for this clone: The junction departs from germline at one end; a sequencing error may be responsible. V and J are TRBV5-1 and TRBJ2-3; TRBD1 matches 10 bases. The CDR3 has 16 residues. The germline CDR1 and CDR2 sequences are SGHRS and YFSETQ. The CDR3 DNA is TGCGCCAGCAGAATGTGGGACAGGGGTCCTTTGGAATCAGTGGATTTT. This encodes CASRMWDRGPLESVDF.

The genes are TRBV2 and TRBJ2-1; TRBD2 aligns across 13 bases. The V segment lost 9 bases and the J segment 2 bases; nucleotides outside the gene matches: 1. This CDR3 has 14 amino acids. Germline V gives CDR1 SNHLY, CDR2 FYNNEI. The CDR3 here is CARGTSGTYNEQFF. In nucleotides, the CDR3 is TGTGCCAGAGGGACTAGCGGGACCTACAATGAGCAGTTCTTC.

J is TRBJ1-6 and V is TRBV3-1 (or the pseudogene TRBV3-2), with D possibly TRBD1 on 6 matching bases. The germline V and J ends were trimmed by 8 bases and 7 bases, with 21 bases remaining between them. CDR1 and CDR2 (germline): LGHDT, YNNKEL (reference sequence). CDR3 length: 16 residues. CDR3 in amino acids: CASGKQDSILNSPLHF. CDR3 DNA: TGTGCCAGCGGAAAACAGGACAGTATATTGAATTCACCCCTCCACTTT.

The gene calls are TRBV5-4 and TRBJ2-3; 10 nucleotides line up with TRBD2. The CDR3 loop spans 14 amino acids. V lost 4 bases, J lost 4 bases, and 3 bases stayed unmatched. CDR1 is SGHNT and CDR2 is YYREEE in the germline V gene (reference sequence). The CDR3 nucleotides read TGTGCCAGCAGCCCTGGACTAGCGGCAGATACGCAGTATTTT. The encoded protein is CASSPGLAADTQYF.

The J gene is TRBJ1-1, the V gene TRBV14; TRBD1 matches 7 bases. The CDR3 is made up of 14 amino acids. Trimming took 1 base from V and 4 from J; bases not matched to a gene: 3. CDR1 and CDR2 (germline): SGHDN, FVKESK. CDR3 sequence: CASSQVQGVTEAFF. DNA for the CDR3: TGTGCCAGCAGCCAAGTTCAGGGGGTCACTGAAGCTTTCTTT.

The sample holds many counts of this clone. This rearrangement joins TRBV5-1 to TRBJ2-3; tentatively, D is TRBD2 (5 bases). Germline V gene lookup returns CDR1 SGHRS and CDR2 YFSETQ. The V end lost 4 bases, the J end lost 7 bases, and 19 bases lay between the germline ends. The length of the CDR3 is 15 residues. The CDR3 nucleotides are TGCGCCAGCAGCGTTGATATTCCCGGGAAGAATACGCAGTATTTT. Translation: CASSVDIPGKNTQYF.

J is TRBJ1-6 and V is TRBV2, with a possible D match to TRBD1 (6 bases). Germline values: CDR1 SNHLY, CDR2 FYNNEI. Trimming left V 7 bases short and J 10 bases short, with 23 bases between. The CDR3 totals 16 residues. The CDR3 protein is CASTKSPGQARSPLHF. The CDR3, as DNA: TGTGCCAGCACTAAATCCCCGGGACAAGCAAGGTCACCCCTCCACTTT.

The gene calls are TRBV19 and TRBJ1-6; 8 bases align to TRBD1. This CDR3 spans 16 amino acids. With V trimmed by 5 bases and J by 9 bases, 12 bases remained unmatched. CDR1 and CDR2 (germline): LNHDA, SQIVND (reference sequence). Here the CDR3 reads CASSPPATRGRSPLHF. CDR3 DNA sequence: TGTGCCAGTAGTCCCCCTGCGACCAGGGGGCGTTCACCCCTCCACTTT.

This chain uses TRBV28 with TRBJ1-2; the match to TRBD1 covers 9 bases. V shed 6 bases and J 0 bases; nucleotides not matched to a gene: 5. CDR1 MDHEN and CDR2 SYDVKM come from the germline V gene. The CDR3 is made up of 15 amino acids. CDR3 sequence reads: CASRDRGPANYGYTF. CDR3 in DNA: TGTGCCAGCAGGGACAGGGGACCAGCTAACTATGGCTACACCTTC.

This chain connects TRBV14 to TRBJ1-2; TRBD1 agrees at 7 bases. This CDR3 is 15 amino acids long. The germline CDR1 and CDR2 sequences are SGHDN and FVKESK. J lost 0 bases, V lost 4 bases, and 5 bases had no gene match. The CDR3 DNA reads TGTGCCAGCAGCCGACAGGGTCGTCCTAACTATGGCTACACCTTC. Its translation: CASSRQGRPNYGYTF.

This clone has only one observation. The gene calls are TRBV14 and TRBJ2-5; 12 nucleotides align to TRBD1. Germline CDR1 is SGHDN and CDR2 is FVKESK. The CDR3 has 19 amino acids. Unmatched junction bases numbered 14, after V lost 5 bases and J lost 1 base. CDR3 protein: CASSVRRPGQGALQETQYF. CDR3 sequence (DNA): TGTGCCAGCAGCGTACGTAGACCGGGACAGGGGGCCCTCCAAGAGACCCAGTACTTC.

This chain links TRBV5-6 with TRBJ1-2, with 7 bases that match TRBD1. This CDR3 has 14 residues. Germline V gene lookup returns CDR1 SGHDT and CDR2 YYEEEE. V was pared by 0 bases and J by 4 bases, with 3 bases of the junction left unmatched. CDR3 in amino acids: CASSLVGQLYGYTF. The CDR3 DNA follows: TGTGCCAGCAGCTTGGTGGGACAGCTCTATGGCTACACCTTC.

The rearrangement joins TRBV11-2 to TRBJ1-2; D is perhaps TRBD1 (5 bases). Trimming cost V 3 bases and J 3 bases, with 8 bases left between them. The CDR3 spans 13 residues. Germline CDR1 is SGHAT and CDR2 is FQNNGV. In DNA form, the CDR3 reads TGTGCCAGCAGCTTCGACAGCTACTATGGCTACACCTTC. This codes for CASSFDSYYGYTF.

The chain recombines TRBV2 with TRBJ1-5; 9 positions match TRBD1. The CDR3 is made up of 16 amino acids. Germline V CDR1 and CDR2: SNHLY, FYNNEI. The V gene end was trimmed by 5 bases and the J gene end by 6 bases; junction bases not matched to a gene: 11. In DNA, the CDR3 is TGTGCCAGCAGTCATTGGACAGGGGCGTTAATTCAGCCCCAGCATTTT. Amino acids: CASSHWTGALIQPQHF.

This chain joins TRBV11-2 and TRBJ1-3; perhaps TRBD1 as D (6 bases). Germline CDR1 reads SGHAT; CDR2 reads FQNNGV. V lost 6 bases to trimming and J lost 4 bases, with 16 bases between them. The CDR3 runs to 15 residues. The CDR3: CASSPLQGTGNTIYF. CDR3 DNA sequence: TGTGCCAGCAGTCCACTACAGGGTACCGGAAACACCATATATTTT. Supplemented by reference TRBV11-2 and TRBJ1-3, the full variable domain reads EAGVAQSPRYKIIEKRQSVAFWCNPISGHATLYWYQQILGQGPKLLIQFQNNGVVDDSQLPKDRFSAERLKGVDSTLKIQPAKLEDSAVYLCASSPLQGTGNTIYFGEGSWLTVV.

The V and J genes are TRBV27 and TRBJ1-4; D call uncertain. V lost 5 bases and J lost 4, with 14 bases in between. Per germline, CDR1 MNHEY and CDR2 SMNVEV (reference sequence). This CDR3 spans 15 amino acids. The chain's CDR3 is CASSTSWALNEKLFF. CDR3 sequence (DNA): TGTGCCAGCAGTACCTCTTGGGCCCTTAATGAAAAACTGTTTTTT.

The rearrangement joins TRBV14 to TRBJ2-7; TRBD2 might be the D (5 bases). This CDR3 is built from 13 residues. Between the trimmed V and J ends, which lost 1 base and 6 bases, there was a span of 10 bases. From germline, CDR1 is SGHDN and CDR2 FVKESK. CDR3 sequence: CASSQGRIGEQYV. The CDR3 DNA sequence: TGTGCCAGCAGCCAAGGGAGGATTGGCGAGCAGTACGTC.

The chain joins TRBV5-1 to TRBJ2-3; the D gene is possibly TRBD1 (6 bases). The germline V gene encodes CDR1 SGHRS and CDR2 YFSETQ. The ends were cut back, 0 bases at V and 5 bases at J, with 10 bases in the middle. The CDR3 sequence is 14 residues long. For the CDR3, the DNA is TGCGCCAGCAGCTTGGTTCAGGGGATAGATACGCAGTATTTT. As protein: CASSLVQGIDTQYF. Complete variable domain (other parts from reference TRBV5-1 and TRBJ2-3): KAGVTQTPRYLIKTRGQQVTLSCSPISGHRSVSWYQQTPGQGLQFLFEYFSETQRNKGNFPGRFSGRQFSNSRSEMNVSTLELGDSALYLCASSLVQGIDTQYFGPGTRLTVL.

This clone has a handful of counts. V usage is TRBV2 and J usage is TRBJ1-2, with TRBD1 identical over 7 bases. CDR3 length: 14 amino acids. Trimming cost V 9 bases and J 2 bases; bases outside gene matches: 9. Germline V gene data show CDR1 as SNHLY and CDR2 as FYNNEI. The CDR3 DNA is TGTGCCAGGGGCGAACAGGGGTCCAACTATGGCTACACCTTC. Protein sequence: CARGEQGSNYGYTF.

V is TRBV14 and J is TRBJ2-7; D is possibly TRBD1 (6 bases). V was shortened by 4 bases and J by 2 bases, with 12 bases between the two germline ends. This CDR3 region has 14 residues. Germline V gene data show CDR1 as SGHDN and CDR2 as FVKESK. The CDR3 region has the DNA TGTGCCAGCAGCCTTGGACAGAGTGCCTACGAGCAGTACGTC. Translation: CASSLGQSAYEQYV.

The chain carries TRBV10-1 and TRBJ1-2; no firm D call. The CDR3 is made up of 13 amino acids. Trimming took off 0 bases at V and 4 bases at J, with 6 bases between the two ends. The germline V gene has CDR1 WNHNN and CDR2 SYGVQD (reference sequence). CDR3 nucleotide sequence: TGCGCCAGCAGTGAGTCGGGCAGCTATGGCTACACCTTC. Its protein is CASSESGSYGYTF.